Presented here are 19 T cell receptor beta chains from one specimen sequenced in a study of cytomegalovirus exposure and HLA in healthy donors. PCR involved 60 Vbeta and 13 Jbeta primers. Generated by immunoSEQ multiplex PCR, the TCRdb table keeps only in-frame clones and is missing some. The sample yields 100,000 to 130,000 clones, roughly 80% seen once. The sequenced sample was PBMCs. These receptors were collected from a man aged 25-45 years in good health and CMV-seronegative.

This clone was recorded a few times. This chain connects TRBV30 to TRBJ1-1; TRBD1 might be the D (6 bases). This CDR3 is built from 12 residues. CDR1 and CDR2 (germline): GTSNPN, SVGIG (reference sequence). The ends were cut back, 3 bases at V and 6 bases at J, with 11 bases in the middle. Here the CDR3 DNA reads TGTGCCTGGAGCGAGAACAGGGCTGAAGCTTTCTTT. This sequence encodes CAWSENRAEAFF. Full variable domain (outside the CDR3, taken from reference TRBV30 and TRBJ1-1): SQTIHQWPATLVQPVGSPLSLECTVEGTSNPNLYWYRQAAGRGLQLLFYSVGIGQISSEVPQNLSASRPQDRQFILSSKKLLLSDSGFYLCAWSENRAEAFFGQGTRLTVV.

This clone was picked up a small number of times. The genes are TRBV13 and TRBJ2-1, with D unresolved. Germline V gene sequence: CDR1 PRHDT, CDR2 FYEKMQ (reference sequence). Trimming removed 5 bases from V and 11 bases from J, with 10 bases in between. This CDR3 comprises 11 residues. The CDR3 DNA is TGTGCCAGCAGCAATCAGGAAAAGCAGTTCTTC. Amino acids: CASSNQEKQFF. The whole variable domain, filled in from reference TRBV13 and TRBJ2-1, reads AAGVIQSPRHLIKEKRETATLKCYPIPRHDTVYWYQQGPGQDPQFLISFYEKMQSDKGSIPDRFSAQQFSDYHSELNMSSLELGDSALYFCASSNQEKQFFGPGTRLTVL.

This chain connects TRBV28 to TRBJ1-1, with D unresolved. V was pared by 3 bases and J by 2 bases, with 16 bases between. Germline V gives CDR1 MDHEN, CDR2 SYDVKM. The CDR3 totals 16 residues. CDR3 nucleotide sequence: TGTGCCAGCAGTTTCGGGAGACGCACAACTAACACTGAAGCTTTCTTT. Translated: CASSFGRRTTNTEAFF.

The CDR3 loop is CASSDGTSTGELFF. CDR3 bases: TGTGCCAGCAGTGACGGGACTAGCACCGGGGAGCTGTTTTTT. This chain links TRBV6-4 with TRBJ2-2; the match to TRBD2 covers 8 bases. Per germline, CDR1 MRHNA and CDR2 SNTAGT. This CDR3 is 14 amino acids long. With V trimmed by 2 bases and J by 4 bases, 0 bases remained unmatched.

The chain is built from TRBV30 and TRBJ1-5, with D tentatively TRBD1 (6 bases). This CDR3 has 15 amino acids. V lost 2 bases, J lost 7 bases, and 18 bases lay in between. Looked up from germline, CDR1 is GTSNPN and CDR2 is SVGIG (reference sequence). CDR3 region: CAWSRQSGAGQPQHF. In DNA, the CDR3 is TGTGCCTGGAGTAGGCAATCAGGGGCCGGGCAGCCCCAGCATTTT.

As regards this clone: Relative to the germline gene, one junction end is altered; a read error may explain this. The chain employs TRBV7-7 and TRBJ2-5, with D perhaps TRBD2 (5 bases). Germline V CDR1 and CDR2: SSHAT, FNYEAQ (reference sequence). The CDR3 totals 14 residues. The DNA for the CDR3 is TGTGCTAGCAGTCAAGTCGGGATAGCGGAGACCCAGTACTTC. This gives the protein CASSQVGIAETQYF. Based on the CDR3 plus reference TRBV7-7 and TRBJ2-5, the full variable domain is GAGVSQSPRYKVTKRGQDVTLRCDPISSHATLYWYQQALGQGPEFLTYFNYEAQPDKSGLPSDRFSAERPEGSISTLTIQRTEQRDSAMYRCASSQVGIAETQYFGPGTRLLVL.

The CDR3: CASSQVGQRPSNQPQHF. CDR3 coding DNA: TGCGCCAGCAGCCAAGTAGGACAGAGGCCCAGCAATCAGCCCCAGCATTTT. This rearrangement joins TRBV4-1 to TRBJ1-5, with a weak D call TRBD1 (6 bases). Germline loops: CDR1 MGHRA, CDR2 YSYEKL. The ends were cut back, 1 base at V and 1 base at J, with 14 bases in the middle. The length of the CDR3 is 17 residues.

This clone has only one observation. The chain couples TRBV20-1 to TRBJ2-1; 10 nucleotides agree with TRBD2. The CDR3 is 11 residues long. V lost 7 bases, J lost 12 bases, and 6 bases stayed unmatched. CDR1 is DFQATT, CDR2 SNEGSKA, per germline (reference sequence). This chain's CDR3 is CSVTSGIRQFF. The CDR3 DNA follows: TGCAGTGTAACTAGCGGGATTCGGCAGTTCTTC.

The CDR3 DNA follows: TGCGCCAGCACCCCCCTAGCGGGAGGGCCCTACGAGCAGTACTTC. It codes for CASTPLAGGPYEQYF. The chain employs TRBV10-2 and TRBJ2-7; 12 positions agree with TRBD2. The length of the CDR3 is 15 residues. V shed 7 bases, J shed 2 bases, and the junction held 6 bases outside the gene matches. Germline values: CDR1 WSHSY, CDR2 SAAADI.

CDR3 protein: CASSYLLGDTEAFF. The CDR3 DNA reads as TGTGCCAGCAGCTACTTATTAGGAGACACTGAAGCTTTCTTT. This chain links TRBV5-4 with TRBJ1-1; the D is unclear. V lost 3 bases and J 3 bases, leaving 12 bases between the germline ends. The CDR3 length is 14 residues. Germline-derived CDR1 and CDR2 are SGHNT and YYREEE (reference sequence).

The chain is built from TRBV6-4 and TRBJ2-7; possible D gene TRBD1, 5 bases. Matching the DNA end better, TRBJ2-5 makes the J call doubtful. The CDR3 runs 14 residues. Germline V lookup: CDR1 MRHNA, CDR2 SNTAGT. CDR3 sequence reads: CASSEGTGQETQYF. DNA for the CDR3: TGTGCCAGCAGTGAGGGAACAGGCCAAGAGACCCAGTACTTC.

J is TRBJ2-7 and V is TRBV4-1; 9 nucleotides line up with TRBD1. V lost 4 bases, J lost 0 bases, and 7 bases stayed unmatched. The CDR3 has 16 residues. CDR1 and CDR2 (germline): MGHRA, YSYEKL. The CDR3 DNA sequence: TGCGCCAGCAGCCGCCTCCGGACAGGGGCCTCCTACGAGCAGTACTTC. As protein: CASSRLRTGASYEQYF.

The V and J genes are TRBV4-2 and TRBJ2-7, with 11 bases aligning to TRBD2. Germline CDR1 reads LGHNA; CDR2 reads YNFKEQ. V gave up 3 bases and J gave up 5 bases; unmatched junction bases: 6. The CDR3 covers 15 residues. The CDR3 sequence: CASSHGSGRGNEQYF. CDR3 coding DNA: TGTGCCAGCAGCCATGGTAGCGGGAGGGGAAACGAGCAGTACTTC.

CDR3 DNA: TGTGCCAGCAGCCTACAGGGGAACACTGAAGCTTTCTTT. It yields the protein CASSLQGNTEAFF. This chain joins TRBV9 and TRBJ1-1, with TRBD1 as a possible D gene (6 bases). CDR3 size: 13 residues. V lost 4 bases and J lost 1, with 8 bases in between. Germline V gene sequence: CDR1 SGDLS, CDR2 YYNGEE. The variable domain in full, with the rest retrieved from reference TRBV9 and TRBJ1-1, is DSGVTQTPKHLITATGQRVTLRCSPRSGDLSVYWYQQSLDQGLQFLIQYYNGEERAKGNILERFSAQQFPDLHSELNLSSLELGDSALYFCASSLQGNTEAFFGQGTRLTVV.

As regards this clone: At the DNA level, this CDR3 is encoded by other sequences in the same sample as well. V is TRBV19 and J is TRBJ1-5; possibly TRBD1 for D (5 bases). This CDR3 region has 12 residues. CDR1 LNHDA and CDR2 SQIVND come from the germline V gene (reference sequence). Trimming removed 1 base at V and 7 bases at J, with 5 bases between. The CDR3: CASSIGGQPQHF. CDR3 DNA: TGTGCCAGTAGTATAGGGGGCCAGCCCCAGCATTTT.

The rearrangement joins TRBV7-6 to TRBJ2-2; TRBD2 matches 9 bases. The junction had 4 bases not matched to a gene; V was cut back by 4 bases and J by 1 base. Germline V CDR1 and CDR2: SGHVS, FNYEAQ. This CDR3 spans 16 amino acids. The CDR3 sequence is CASSSGLARNTGELFF. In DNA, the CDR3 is TGTGCCAGCAGCTCTGGACTAGCGCGGAACACCGGGGAGCTGTTTTTT.

CDR3 DNA sequence: TGTGCCAGCAGCGTAAACGCGGGCTACACTGAAGCTTTCTTT. Residues: CASSVNAGYTEAFF. The chain combines TRBV9 with TRBJ1-1; no definite D call. The V end was cut by 1 base, the J end by 3 bases, with 10 bases between. Germline CDR1 reads SGDLS; CDR2 reads YYNGEE. The CDR3 spans 14 residues.

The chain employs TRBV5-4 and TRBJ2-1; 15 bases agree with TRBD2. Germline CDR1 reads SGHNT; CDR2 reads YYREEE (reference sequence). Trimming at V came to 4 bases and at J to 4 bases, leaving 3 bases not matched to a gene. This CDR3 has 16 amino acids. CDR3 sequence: CASSGGLAGGYNEQFF. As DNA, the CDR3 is TGTGCCAGCAGCGGAGGACTAGCGGGAGGGTACAATGAGCAGTTCTTC. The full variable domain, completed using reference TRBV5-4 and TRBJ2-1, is ETGVTQSPTHLIKTRGQQVTLRCSSQSGHNTVSWYQQALGQGPQFIFQYYREEENGRGNFPPRFSGLQFPNYSSELNVNALELDDSALYLCASSGGLAGGYNEQFFGPGTRLTVL.

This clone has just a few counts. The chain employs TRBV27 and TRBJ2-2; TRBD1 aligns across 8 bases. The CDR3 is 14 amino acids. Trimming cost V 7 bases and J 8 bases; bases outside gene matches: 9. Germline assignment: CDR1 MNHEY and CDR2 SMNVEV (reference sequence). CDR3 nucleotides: TGTGCCAGCACGGTGGCAGGGGGCCGTGGGGAGCTGTTTTTT. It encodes CASTVAGGRGELFF.